Listed here is a single T cell receptor beta chain. A few counts support this clone. Its target antigen remains unknown. No much larger clonotype is one base removed from it; base qualities were not supplied. Whole blood was collected in K2EDTA tubes by collaborating institutions according to the institutions' own protocols. For TCRbeta analysis, collaborators shipped samples in one of three forms: frozen whole blood, isolated PBMCs, or DNA extracted from either of those sample types. This record comes from a study of blood T cell repertoires in COVID-19 (dated by TCRdb to 2018 to 2021). In the study overall: The collaborator samples originated in the United States, Italy and Spain and spanned the acute and convalescent phases of COVID-19. The material from the prospective study consisted of cDNA or gDNA derived from T cells, B-cell-depleted T cells, or PBMCs. Deeply sampled blood TCRbeta repertoires from subjects exposed to, actively infected with, or recovered from COVID-19 were included in the dataset. The repertoires were released in a freely available public database meant as a resource for research on the immune response to SARS-CoV-2. The samples were drawn from the first 160 participants of the ongoing ImmuneRACE study and from 950 to 1,500 subjects provided by 6 global collaborators. The sample metadata nearly always contained a de-identified subject ID, COVID-19 status, age in years and sex. Where available, HLA class I and class II types were taken from metadata supplied by the sample provider and were not determined by assay-based typing.

V is pared back by 7 bases and J by 6 bases, with 15 bases lying between the germline termini. Measured from the cysteine to the phenylalanine, the CDR3 is 13 residues long. CDR3 DNA only is kept here, 39 bases in frame from base 1. The germline V gene sets CDR1 to SGHRS and CDR2 to YFSETQ. Study-wide conclusions, independent of this receptor: The amount of clinical and demographic metadata varied by source and participant and was provided uncurated.

The immunoSEQ Assay, a bias-controlled multiplex PCR, was used to amplify TCRbeta CDR3 regions from genomic DNA. Concerning the study's data processing: The number of nucleated cells in each sample was estimated by amplification of reference gene primers within the assay. To quantify the absolute abundance of each unique TCRbeta CDR3 rearrangement, sequence reads were collapsed and filtered. Productive Simpson clonality was computed per sample as the square root of Simpson's diversity index over productive rearrangements. TCRdb limited this immuneACCESS table to in-frame rearrangements with V and J called. A share of clones is missing; checked studies link under half to unresolved V genes, and the rest is unexplained. The V and J calls and clone size are taken from that table; D and trimming were inferred from the DNA. Present in this sample are roughly 27,000 clones, over 75% of which were seen just once. Over 9.5% of the sample rests with the top ten.

This clonotype was obtained from a man between 60 and 75 years old with acute or convalescent COVID-19. Here the chain combines TRBV5-1 and TRBJ2-3; the D gene remains uncertain. The sample consisted of peripheral blood. The CDR3 protein is CASRLVPPDTQYF. Read as DNA, the sequence is TGCGCCAGCCGCCTAGTTCCACCGGATACGCAGTATTTT.